Below are 15 T cell receptor beta chains sequenced from a single sample in a study of blood T cell repertoires in COVID-19. Only in-frame clones appear in the TCRdb table, and some are missing; sequencing was by immunoSEQ multiplex PCR. The repertoire holds approximately 110,000 clones, with 85% as singletons. Sequenced material: peripheral blood. The origin of the receptors is a human donor in a cohort sampled during active COVID-19.

This clone was found once. The chain links TRBV28 to TRBJ1-1; possibly TRBD1 for D (6 bases). V lost 8 bases and J 5 bases, leaving 9 bases between the germline ends. The V gene's germline CDR1 is MDHEN and CDR2 SYDVKM. CDR3 length: 11 amino acids. CDR3 nucleotide sequence: TGTGCCAGCTGGGGGCAAACTGAAGCTTTCTTT. Translated, it gives CASWGQTEAFF.

This clone was seen more than once but under ten times. This CDR3 reads CASNLPIPWTSQETQYF. The CDR3 coding sequence is TGTGCCAGTAACCTACCCATCCCGTGGACTAGCCAAGAGACCCAGTACTTC. V gene TRBV19 combines with J gene TRBJ2-5; TRBD2 matches at 7 bases. The ends lost 7 bases at V and 1 base at J; junction bases unmatched: 15. The germline V gene has CDR1 LNHDA and CDR2 SQIVND (reference sequence). CDR3 length equals 17 residues.

The rearrangement uses TRBV7-3 and TRBJ2-7, with D uncertain. The CDR3 covers 13 residues. Germline V gives CDR1 SGHTA, CDR2 FQGTGA. The ends were cut back, 4 bases at V and 6 bases at J, with 13 bases in the middle. The CDR3 region is CASSSVSVGEQYF. The CDR3 DNA reads TGTGCCAGCAGCTCAGTCTCCGTTGGCGAGCAGTACTTC.

The V gene is TRBV27, the J gene TRBJ2-1, with 7 bases aligning to TRBD1. Per the germline V gene, CDR1 is MNHEY and CDR2 is SMNVEV (reference sequence). V dropped 1 base and J dropped 4; count of bases not matched to a gene: 10. The CDR3 is 17 amino acids. In nucleotides, the CDR3 is TGTGCCAGCAGTTTATTAGGGGCCGGGACAGAGTACAATGAGCAGTTCTTC. Translated, it gives CASSLLGAGTEYNEQFF.

V usage is TRBV5-4 and J usage is TRBJ2-1; 12 bases are a match to TRBD2. Trimming took 0 bases from V and 1 from J; bases not matched to a gene: 5. The CDR3 contains 18 residues. CDR1 is SGHNT, CDR2 YYREEE, per germline (reference sequence). CDR3 in amino acids: CASSLGGTSGRSYNEQFF. In nucleotides, the CDR3 is TGTGCCAGCAGCTTGGGGGGTACTAGCGGGAGGTCCTACAATGAGCAGTTCTTC.

The rearrangement joins TRBV11-2 to TRBJ1-1, with D possibly TRBD1 on 6 matching bases. Germline values: CDR1 SGHAT, CDR2 FQNNGV. Trimming removed 5 bases from V and 4 bases from J, with 17 bases in between. The CDR3 length is 15 residues. The CDR3 nucleotides read TGTGCCAGCAGCAGCATCAGGGGAGGGGTCACTGAAGCTTTCTTT. Translating gives CASSSIRGGVTEAFF. The complete variable domain, with remaining parts taken from reference TRBV11-2 and TRBJ1-1, reads EAGVAQSPRYKIIEKRQSVAFWCNPISGHATLYWYQQILGQGPKLLIQFQNNGVVDDSQLPKDRFSAERLKGVDSTLKIQPAKLEDSAVYLCASSSIRGGVTEAFFGQGTRLTVV.

This clone has a handful of counts. The V call is TRBV29-1, the J call TRBJ2-7; 9 bases are shared with TRBD1. The CDR3 loop spans 18 amino acids. CDR1 SQVTM and CDR2 ANQGSEA come from the germline V gene. The J segment lost 0 bases and the V segment lost 0 bases, leaving 12 bases of the junction unmatched. DNA for the CDR3: TGCAGCGTTGAAGACAGTCCGGGACAGGGTCTTAACTCCTACGAGCAGTACTTC. It codes for CSVEDSPGQGLNSYEQYF.

The chain is built from TRBV7-2 and TRBJ1-1; D perhaps matches TRBD1 (6 bases). Trimming shortened V by 5 bases and J by 5 bases, and 18 bases separated the two germline ends. This CDR3 region has 15 residues. Germline CDR1 and CDR2: SGHTA and FQGNSA. The DNA of the CDR3 is TGTGCCAGCAGCCCCCAAACAGGGATTCGGACTGAAGCTTTCTTT. Residues: CASSPQTGIRTEAFF.

As regards this clone: This sample also contains other DNA sequences that code for the same CDR3. The J gene is TRBJ2-7, the V gene TRBV9, with TRBD2 matching 14 bases. This CDR3 has 17 amino acids. The ends lost 2 bases at V and 1 base at J; junction bases unmatched: 5. CDR1 SGDLS and CDR2 YYNGEE come from the germline V gene. CDR3 bases: TGTGCCAGCAGCGTCGGGACTAGCGGGAGAGGGTCCTACGAGCAGTACTTC. This sequence encodes CASSVGTSGRGSYEQYF.

This chain connects TRBV28 to TRBJ2-7; tentative D call: TRBD1 (5 bases). Germline V gene lookup returns CDR1 MDHEN and CDR2 SYDVKM. CDR3 size: 14 residues. V lost 1 base, J lost 6 bases, and 13 bases lay in between. CDR3 loop: CASSLYPQGSEQYF. CDR3 bases: TGTGCCAGCAGTTTATATCCGCAGGGAAGCGAGCAGTACTTC.

J is TRBJ2-6 and V is TRBV28, with 7 nucleotides matching TRBD2. Germline V gene sequence: CDR1 MDHEN, CDR2 SYDVKM. This CDR3 region has 17 residues. With V trimmed by 5 bases and J by 0 bases, 7 bases remained unmatched. The chain's CDR3 is CASSRLGGSSGANVLTF. In DNA form, the CDR3 reads TGTGCCAGCAGTAGGTTGGGGGGGTCCTCTGGGGCCAACGTCCTGACTTTC.

This clone has more than one count but fewer than ten. Other DNA sequences in this sample translate to the same CDR3. J is TRBJ2-7 and V is TRBV3-1 (or the pseudogene TRBV3-2); 8 positions match TRBD2. Germline V gene sequence: CDR1 LGHDT, CDR2 YNNKEL (reference sequence). Unmatched junction bases numbered 6, after V lost 1 base and J lost 7 bases. The CDR3 is 14 residues long. In DNA, the CDR3 is TGTGCCAGCAGCCAAGCGGGAGGGAGGGGGGAGCAGTACTTC. As protein: CASSQAGGRGEQYF.

This clone was detected once. This chain connects TRBV19 to TRBJ1-5, with 8 nucleotides matching TRBD1. The V gene end was trimmed by 0 bases and the J gene end by 7 bases; junction bases not matched to a gene: 11. The CDR3 has 17 amino acids. Per germline, CDR1 LNHDA and CDR2 SQIVND (reference sequence). The CDR3 sequence: CASSIDLWTGQSQPQHF. The CDR3 DNA sequence: TGTGCCAGTAGTATAGATTTGTGGACAGGGCAAAGCCAGCCCCAGCATTTT.

This chain uses TRBV18 with TRBJ2-3, with TRBD1 as a possible D gene (7 bases). V lost 0 bases to trimming and J lost 7 bases, with 14 bases between them. Germline V gene data show CDR1 as KGHSH and CDR2 as LQKENI. The CDR3 has 15 amino acids. CDR3 residues: CASSPPAGGLNTQYF. DNA of the CDR3: TGTGCCAGCTCACCACCGGCAGGGGGGTTAAATACGCAGTATTTT.

The rearrangement joins TRBV5-4 to TRBJ2-5; D gene ambiguous. Germline V gene lookup returns CDR1 SGHNT and CDR2 YYREEE (reference sequence). The CDR3 loop spans 13 amino acids. V was cut by 5 bases and J by 0 bases, with 8 bases left in between. CDR3 sequence: CASRPKNQETQYF. The CDR3 nucleotides read TGTGCCAGCAGACCTAAGAACCAAGAGACCCAGTACTTC.